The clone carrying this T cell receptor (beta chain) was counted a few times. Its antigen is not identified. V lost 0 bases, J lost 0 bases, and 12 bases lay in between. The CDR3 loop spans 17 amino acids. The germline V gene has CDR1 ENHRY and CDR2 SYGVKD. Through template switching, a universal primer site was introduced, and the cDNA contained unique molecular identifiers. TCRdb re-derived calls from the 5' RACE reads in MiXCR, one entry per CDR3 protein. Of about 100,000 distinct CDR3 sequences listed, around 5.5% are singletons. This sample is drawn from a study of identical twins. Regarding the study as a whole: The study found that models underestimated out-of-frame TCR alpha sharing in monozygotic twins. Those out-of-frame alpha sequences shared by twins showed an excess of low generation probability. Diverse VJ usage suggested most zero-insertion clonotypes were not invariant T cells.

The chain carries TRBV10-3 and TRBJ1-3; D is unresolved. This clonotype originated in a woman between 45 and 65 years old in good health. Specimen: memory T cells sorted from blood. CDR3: CAISESKWAGSGNTIYF. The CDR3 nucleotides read TGTGCCATCAGTGAGTCGAAGTGGGCGGGCTCTGGAAACACCATATATTTT.